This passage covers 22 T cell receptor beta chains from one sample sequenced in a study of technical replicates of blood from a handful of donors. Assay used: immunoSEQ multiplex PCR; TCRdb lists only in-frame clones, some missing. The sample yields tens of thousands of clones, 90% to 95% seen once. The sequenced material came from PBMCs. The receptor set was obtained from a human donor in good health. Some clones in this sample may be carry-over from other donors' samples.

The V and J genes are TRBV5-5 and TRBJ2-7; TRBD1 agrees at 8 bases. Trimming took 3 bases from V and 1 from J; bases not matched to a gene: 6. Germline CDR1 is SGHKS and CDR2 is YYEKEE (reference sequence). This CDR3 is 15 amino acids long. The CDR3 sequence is CASSSSRGPSYEQYF. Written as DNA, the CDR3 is TGTGCCAGCAGCTCTTCCAGGGGGCCTTCCTACGAGCAGTACTTC. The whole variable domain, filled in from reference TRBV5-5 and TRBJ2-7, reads DAGVTQSPTHLIKTRGQQVTLRCSPISGHKSVSWYQQVLGQGPQFIFQYYEKEERGRGNFPDRFSARQFPNYSSELNVNALLLGDSALYLCASSSSRGPSYEQYFGPGTRLTVT.

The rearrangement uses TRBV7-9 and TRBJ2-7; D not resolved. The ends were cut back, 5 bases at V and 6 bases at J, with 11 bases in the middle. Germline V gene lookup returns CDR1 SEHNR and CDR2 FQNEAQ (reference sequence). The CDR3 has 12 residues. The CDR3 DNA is TGTGCCAGCAGCCTTACTGCCGGCGAGCAGTACTTC. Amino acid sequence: CASSLTAGEQYF.

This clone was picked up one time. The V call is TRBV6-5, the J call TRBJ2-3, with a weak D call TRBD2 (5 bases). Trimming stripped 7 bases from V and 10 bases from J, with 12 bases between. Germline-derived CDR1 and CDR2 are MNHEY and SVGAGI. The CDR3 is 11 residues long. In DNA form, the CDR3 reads TGTGCCAGCACGTTGAGGGATTCGCAGTATTTT. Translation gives CASTLRDSQYF.

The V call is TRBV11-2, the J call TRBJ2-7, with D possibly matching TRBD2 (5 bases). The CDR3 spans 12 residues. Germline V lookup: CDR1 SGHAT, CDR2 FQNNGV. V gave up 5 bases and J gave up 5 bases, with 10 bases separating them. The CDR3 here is CASSAEANEQYF. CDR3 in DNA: TGTGCCAGCAGCGCGGAGGCCAACGAGCAGTACTTC.

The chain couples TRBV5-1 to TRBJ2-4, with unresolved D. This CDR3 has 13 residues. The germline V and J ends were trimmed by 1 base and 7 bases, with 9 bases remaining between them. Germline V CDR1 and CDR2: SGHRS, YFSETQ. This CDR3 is CASSLSPLNIQYF. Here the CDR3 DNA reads TGCGCCAGCAGCTTGAGCCCCCTGAACATTCAGTACTTC.

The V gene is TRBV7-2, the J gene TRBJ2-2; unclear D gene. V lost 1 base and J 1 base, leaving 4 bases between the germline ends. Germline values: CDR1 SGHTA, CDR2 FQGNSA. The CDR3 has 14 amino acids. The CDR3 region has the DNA TGTGCCAGCAGCTTAGGTCTGAACACCGGGGAGCTGTTTTTT. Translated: CASSLGLNTGELFF.

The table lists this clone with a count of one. CDR3 nucleotide sequence: TGCAGCGTTTCTATGAGGACAGGGTGGACCCAGTACTTC. This gives the protein CSVSMRTGWTQYF. V is TRBV29-1 and J is TRBJ2-5; 8 bases match TRBD1. The CDR3 is made up of 13 amino acids. CDR1 and CDR2 (germline): SQVTM, ANQGSEA. J gave up 7 bases and V 5 bases, and 9 bases lay outside the gene matches.

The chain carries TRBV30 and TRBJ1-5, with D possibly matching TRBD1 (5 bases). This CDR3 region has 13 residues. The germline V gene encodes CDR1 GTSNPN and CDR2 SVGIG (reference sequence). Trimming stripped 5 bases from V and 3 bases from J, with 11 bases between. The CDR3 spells CAWSVGANQPQHF. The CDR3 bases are TGTGCCTGGTCGGTAGGGGCCAATCAGCCCCAGCATTTT.

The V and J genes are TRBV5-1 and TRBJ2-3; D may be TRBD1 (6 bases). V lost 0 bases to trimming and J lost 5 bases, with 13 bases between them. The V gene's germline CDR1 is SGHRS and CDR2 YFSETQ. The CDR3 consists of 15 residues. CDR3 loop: CASSLGQGRGDTQYF. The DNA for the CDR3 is TGCGCCAGCAGCTTGGGGCAGGGGCGTGGAGATACGCAGTATTTT.

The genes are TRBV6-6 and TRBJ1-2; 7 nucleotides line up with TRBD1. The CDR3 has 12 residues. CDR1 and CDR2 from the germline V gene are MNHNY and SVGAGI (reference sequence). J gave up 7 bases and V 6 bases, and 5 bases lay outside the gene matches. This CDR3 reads CASSQGVGGYTF. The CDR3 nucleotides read TGTGCCAGCAGCCAGGGGGTGGGTGGCTACACCTTC.

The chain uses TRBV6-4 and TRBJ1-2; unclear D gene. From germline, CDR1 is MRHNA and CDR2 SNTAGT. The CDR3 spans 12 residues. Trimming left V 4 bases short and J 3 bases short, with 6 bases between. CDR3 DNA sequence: TGTGCCAGCAGTGTACGGTACTATGGCTACACCTTC. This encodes CASSVRYYGYTF.

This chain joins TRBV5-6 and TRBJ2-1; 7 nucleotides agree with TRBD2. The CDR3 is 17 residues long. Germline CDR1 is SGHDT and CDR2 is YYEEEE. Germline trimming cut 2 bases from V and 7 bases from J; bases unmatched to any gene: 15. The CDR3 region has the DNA TGTGCCAGCAGCTTTTTAAGTTCAGGGTTCGGGGGGAATGAGCAGTTCTTC. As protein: CASSFLSSGFGGNEQFF.

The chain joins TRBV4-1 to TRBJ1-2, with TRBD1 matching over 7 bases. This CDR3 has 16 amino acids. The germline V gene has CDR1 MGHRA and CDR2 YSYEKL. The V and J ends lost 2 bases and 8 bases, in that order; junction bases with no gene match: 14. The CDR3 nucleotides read TGCGCCAGCAGCCAACTCCTGCAGGGGGAGGTGGGCGGCTACACCTTC. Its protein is CASSQLLQGEVGGYTF.

CDR3 in amino acids: CASSERTATNTIYF. For the CDR3, the DNA is TGTGCCAGCAGTGAGAGGACTGCGACAAACACCATATATTTT. V usage is TRBV6-1 and J usage is TRBJ1-3; D unresolved. The CDR3 is 14 residues long. Germline V gene data show CDR1 as MNHNS and CDR2 as SASEGT. The V and J ends lost 3 bases and 6 bases respectively, with 12 bases between them.

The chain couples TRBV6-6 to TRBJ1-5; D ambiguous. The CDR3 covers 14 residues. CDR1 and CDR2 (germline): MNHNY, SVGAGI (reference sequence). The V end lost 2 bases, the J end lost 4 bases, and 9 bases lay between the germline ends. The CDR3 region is CASSYNGENQPQHF. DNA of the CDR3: TGTGCCAGCAGTTACAACGGGGAAAATCAGCCCCAGCATTTT.

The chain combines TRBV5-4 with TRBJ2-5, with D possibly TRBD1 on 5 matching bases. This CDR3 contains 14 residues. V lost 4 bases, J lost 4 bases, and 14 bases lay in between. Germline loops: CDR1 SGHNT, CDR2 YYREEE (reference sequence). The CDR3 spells CASSPIGVRETQYF. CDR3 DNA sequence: TGTGCCAGCAGCCCAATAGGGGTAAGAGAGACCCAGTACTTC.

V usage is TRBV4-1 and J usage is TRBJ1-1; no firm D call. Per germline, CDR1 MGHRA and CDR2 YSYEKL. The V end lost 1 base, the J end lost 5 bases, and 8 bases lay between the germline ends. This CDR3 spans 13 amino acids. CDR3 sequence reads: CASSQVTGTEAFF. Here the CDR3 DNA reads TGCGCCAGCAGCCAAGTGACCGGGACTGAAGCTTTCTTT.

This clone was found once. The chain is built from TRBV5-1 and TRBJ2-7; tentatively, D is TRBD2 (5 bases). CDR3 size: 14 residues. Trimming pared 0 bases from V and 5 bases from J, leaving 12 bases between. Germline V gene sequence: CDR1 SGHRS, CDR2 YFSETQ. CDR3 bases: TGCGCCAGCAGCTTGGCCGGACTCCCTAACGAGCAGTACTTC. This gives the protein CASSLAGLPNEQYF.

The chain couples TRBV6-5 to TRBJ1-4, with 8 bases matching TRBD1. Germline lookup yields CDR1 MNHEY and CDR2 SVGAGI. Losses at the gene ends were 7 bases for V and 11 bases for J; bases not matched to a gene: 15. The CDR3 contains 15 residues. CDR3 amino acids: CASKPIETGEGKLFF. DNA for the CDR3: TGTGCCAGCAAACCTATAGAGACAGGGGAGGGGAAACTGTTTTTT.

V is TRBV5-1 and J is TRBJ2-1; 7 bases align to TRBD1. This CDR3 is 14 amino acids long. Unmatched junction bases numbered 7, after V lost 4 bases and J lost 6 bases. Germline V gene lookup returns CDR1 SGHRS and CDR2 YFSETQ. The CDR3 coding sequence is TGCGCCAGCAGCCCTGGGACAGCATTCAATGAGCAGTTCTTC. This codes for CASSPGTAFNEQFF. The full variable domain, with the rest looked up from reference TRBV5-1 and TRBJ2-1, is KAGVTQTPRYLIKTRGQQVTLSCSPISGHRSVSWYQQTPGQGLQFLFEYFSETQRNKGNFPGRFSGRQFSNSRSEMNVSTLELGDSALYLCASSPGTAFNEQFFGPGTRLTVL.

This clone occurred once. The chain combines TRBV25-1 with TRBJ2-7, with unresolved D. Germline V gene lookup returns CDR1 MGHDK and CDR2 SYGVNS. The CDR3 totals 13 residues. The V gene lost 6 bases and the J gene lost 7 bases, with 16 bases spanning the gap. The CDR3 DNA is TGTGCCAGCAGCTTAGGCTCCCTAGGAGAGCAGTACTTC. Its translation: CASSLGSLGEQYF.

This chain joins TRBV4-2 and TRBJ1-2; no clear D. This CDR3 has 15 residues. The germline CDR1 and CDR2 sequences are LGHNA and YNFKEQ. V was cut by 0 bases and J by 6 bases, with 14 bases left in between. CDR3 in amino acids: CASSQEYLGADGYTF. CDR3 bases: TGTGCCAGCAGCCAAGAATACCTGGGAGCGGATGGCTACACCTTC.